This TCR beta chain was identified during a study of human T cells and chemical hapten exposure. Individual cDNA molecules (in the library) carried attached unique molecular identifiers. TCRdb reanalysed the RACE reads using MiXCR and keeps one entry per CDR3 protein. The data contain fewer than 85,000 distinct CDR3 sequences, over 8.5% of them singletons. Per the germline V gene, CDR1 is MNHEY and CDR2 is SVGAGI. With V trimmed by 6 bases and J by 2 bases, 24 bases remained unmatched. The CDR3 extends over 21 amino acids. The time point denotes: healthy volunteer bleed at 6 weeks. Unfractionated whole blood was the source of the extracted total RNA.

This sequence originates from a male donor in good health. Some clones in this sample may be carry-over from other donors' samples. Sequencing input: whole blood. The V and J genes are TRBV6-5 and TRBJ2-3; 9 nucleotides align to TRBD2. CDR3 region: CASRLREGSYKREAHTDTQYF. As DNA, the CDR3 is TGTGCCAGCAGACTGCGCGAGGGGAGTTACAAGCGGGAGGCGCACACAGATACGCAGTATTTT.